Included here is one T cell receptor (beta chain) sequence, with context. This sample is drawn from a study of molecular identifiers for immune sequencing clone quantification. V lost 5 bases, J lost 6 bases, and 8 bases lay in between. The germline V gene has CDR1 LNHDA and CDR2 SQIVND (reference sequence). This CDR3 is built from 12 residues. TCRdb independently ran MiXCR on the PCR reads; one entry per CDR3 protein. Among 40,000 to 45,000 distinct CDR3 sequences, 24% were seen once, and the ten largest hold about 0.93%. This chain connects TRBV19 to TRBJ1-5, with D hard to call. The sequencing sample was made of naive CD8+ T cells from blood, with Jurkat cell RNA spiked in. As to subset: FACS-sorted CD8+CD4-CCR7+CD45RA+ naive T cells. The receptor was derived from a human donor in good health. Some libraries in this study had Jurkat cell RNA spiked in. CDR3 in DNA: TGTGCCAGTAGTGCAGGCTTTCAGCCCCAGCATTTT. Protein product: CASSAGFQPQHF.